Given below is one T cell receptor beta chain in context. Measured with immunoSEQ multiplex PCR; TCRdb has only the in-frame clones, and not every one. This sample has under 80,000 clones, with 81% found just once. Germline V gene sequence: CDR1 KGHSH, CDR2 LQKENI. Trimming took 3 bases from V and 1 from J, leaving 12 bases between them. CDR3 length: 15 amino acids. These data belong to a study of PD-L1 blockade in urothelial cancer. The time point: pretreatment peripheral blood. The sample consisted of PBMCs, taken around atezolizumab (anti-PD-L1) treatment. The clonotype originates from a man in his 70s with urothelial cancer. The genes are TRBV18 and TRBJ1-1; the D gene is possibly TRBD1 (6 bases). The CDR3 is CASSPARQENTEAFF. CDR3 nucleotides: TGTGCCAGCTCACCTGCCCGACAGGAGAACACTGAAGCTTTCTTT.